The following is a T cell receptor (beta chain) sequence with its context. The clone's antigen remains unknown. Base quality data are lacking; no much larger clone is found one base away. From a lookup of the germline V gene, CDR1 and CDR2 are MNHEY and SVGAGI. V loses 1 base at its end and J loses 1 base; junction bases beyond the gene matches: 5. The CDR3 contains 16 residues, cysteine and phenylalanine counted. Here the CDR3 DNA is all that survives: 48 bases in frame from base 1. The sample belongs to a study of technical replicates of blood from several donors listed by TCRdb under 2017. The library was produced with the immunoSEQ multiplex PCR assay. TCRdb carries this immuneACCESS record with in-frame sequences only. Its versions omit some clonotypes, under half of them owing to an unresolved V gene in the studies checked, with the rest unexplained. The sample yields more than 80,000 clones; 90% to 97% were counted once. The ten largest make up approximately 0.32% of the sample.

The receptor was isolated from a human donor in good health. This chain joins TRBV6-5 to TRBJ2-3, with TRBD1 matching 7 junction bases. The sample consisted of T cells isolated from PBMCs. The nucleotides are TGTGCCAGCAGTTACTGGTCCGGGACAGGCACAGATACGCAGTATTTT. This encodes CASSYWSGTGTDTQYF.